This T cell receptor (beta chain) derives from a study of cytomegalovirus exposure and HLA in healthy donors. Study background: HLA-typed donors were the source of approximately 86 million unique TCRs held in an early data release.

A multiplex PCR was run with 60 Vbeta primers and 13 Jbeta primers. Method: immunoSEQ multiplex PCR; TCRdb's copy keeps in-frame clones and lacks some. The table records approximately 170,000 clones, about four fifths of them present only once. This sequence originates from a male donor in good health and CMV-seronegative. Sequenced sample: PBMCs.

The CDR3 sequence is CASSLGAGVEKLFF. The CDR3 region has the DNA TGTGCCAGCAGCTTGGGGGCAGGGGTGGAAAAACTGTTTTTT. V and J are TRBV5-4 and TRBJ1-4; TRBD1 might be the D (6 bases). The germline gives CDR1 SGHNT, CDR2 YYREEE (reference sequence). This CDR3 is built from 14 residues. Trimming removed 0 bases at V and 8 bases at J, with 11 bases between.